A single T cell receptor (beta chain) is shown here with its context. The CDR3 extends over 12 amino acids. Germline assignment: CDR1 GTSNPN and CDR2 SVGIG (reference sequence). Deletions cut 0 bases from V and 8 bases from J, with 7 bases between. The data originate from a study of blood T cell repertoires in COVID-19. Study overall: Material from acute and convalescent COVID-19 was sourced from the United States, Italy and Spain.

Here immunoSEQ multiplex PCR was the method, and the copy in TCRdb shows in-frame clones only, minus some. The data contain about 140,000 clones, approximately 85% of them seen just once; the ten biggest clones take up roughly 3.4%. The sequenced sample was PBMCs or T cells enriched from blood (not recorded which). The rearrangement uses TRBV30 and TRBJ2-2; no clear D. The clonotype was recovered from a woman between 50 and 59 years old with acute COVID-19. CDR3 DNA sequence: TGTGCCTGGAGTGTACGCGTGGGGGAGCTGTTTTTT. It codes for CAWSVRVGELFF.